The 12 T cell receptor beta chains in this list originate from one sample, sequenced in a study of T cells in Graves' hyperthyroidism and ophthalmopathy. There were TCR beta CDR3 regions amplified from RNA transcripts. The study used the HTBI primer set for a first-round RT-PCR of the TCR CDR3. TCRdb fed the multiplex PCR reads into MiXCR, producing one record per CDR3 protein. The table shows over 450,000 distinct CDR3 sequences, with 15% to 20% occurring only once. The sequencing sample was made of blood. Every receptor here comes from a woman aged 18-30 years with Graves' ophthalmopathy.

The rearrangement links TRBV7-2 to TRBJ2-1; tentatively, D is TRBD2 (6 bases). CDR1 and CDR2 from the germline V gene are SGHTA and FQGNSA. The V end lost 7 bases, the J end lost 4 bases, and 14 bases lay between the germline ends. This CDR3 has 14 amino acids. The CDR3 region is CASKPTGEYNEQFF. The DNA of the CDR3 is TGTGCCAGCAAACCCACGGGAGAGTACAATGAGCAGTTCTTC.

This clonotype has ten or more counts. The chain recombines TRBV5-1 with TRBJ2-1; no definite D call. The V end was cut by 0 bases, the J end by 4 bases, with 11 bases between. The V gene's germline CDR1 is SGHRS and CDR2 YFSETQ. CDR3 length: 15 amino acids. The CDR3 DNA reads TGCGCCAGCAGCTTGGGTGTGGGCCGGTACAATGAGCAGTTCTTC. This codes for CASSLGVGRYNEQFF. The whole variable domain, remainder taken from reference TRBV5-1 and TRBJ2-1, is KAGVTQTPRYLIKTRGQQVTLSCSPISGHRSVSWYQQTPGQGLQFLFEYFSETQRNKGNFPGRFSGRQFSNSRSEMNVSTLELGDSALYLCASSLGVGRYNEQFFGPGTRLTVL.

This clonotype was found many times. J is TRBJ1-2 and V is TRBV6-1; possible D gene TRBD1, 6 bases. The CDR3 extends over 15 amino acids. CDR1 and CDR2 (germline): MNHNS, SASEGT. V was clipped by 1 base and J by 4 bases, with 13 bases between them. CDR3 DNA: TGTGCCAGCAGTGAAGAGGCAGGGGACGCCTATGGCTACACCTTC. Translation gives CASSEEAGDAYGYTF.

The chain joins TRBV6-1 to TRBJ1-2, with TRBD1 identical over 7 bases. The CDR3 extends over 15 amino acids. Trimming took 5 bases from V and 4 from J; bases not matched to a gene: 10. Germline CDR1 is MNHNS and CDR2 is SASEGT. The CDR3 sequence is CASSTKGQLFYGYTF. Written as DNA, the CDR3 is TGTGCCAGCAGTACCAAGGGACAGCTATTCTATGGCTACACCTTC.

This clonotype was seen many times. The CDR3 nucleotides are TGTGCCAGCAGCACACTAGCGGGAATTCACTACGAGCAGTACTTC. Its protein is CASSTLAGIHYEQYF. The rearrangement joins TRBV27 to TRBJ2-7, with 10 bases that match TRBD2. The CDR3 has 15 residues. J was trimmed by 3 bases and V by 6 bases; bases with no gene match: 8. Germline CDR1 reads MNHEY; CDR2 reads SMNVEV (reference sequence).

The chain carries TRBV6-1 and TRBJ2-7; 7 positions match TRBD1. V shed 4 bases, J shed 1 base, and the junction held 7 bases outside the gene matches. This CDR3 spans 15 amino acids. The germline V gene has CDR1 MNHNS and CDR2 SASEGT. Written as DNA, the CDR3 is TGTGCCAGCAGTGCTCCGACAGGGCTTTCCTACGAGCAGTACTTC. As protein: CASSAPTGLSYEQYF.

This clonotype was detected a few times. The chain has TRBV4-3 and TRBJ2-4; D tentatively fits TRBD1 or TRBD2 (5 bases each). Germline values: CDR1 LGHNA, CDR2 YSLEER. This CDR3 spans 17 amino acids. The germline V and J ends were trimmed by 4 bases and 3 bases, with 19 bases remaining between them. The CDR3 DNA reads TGCGCCAGCAGCCTAAGATTTGGGGGAGACGTCAAAAACATTCAGTACTTC. This encodes CASSLRFGGDVKNIQYF.

This clonotype turned up a few times. The chain combines TRBV4-2 with TRBJ2-7, with D possibly matching TRBD1 (8 bases). CDR3 size: 16 residues. Trimming took 1 base from V and 3 from J, leaving 16 bases between them. The V gene's germline CDR1 is LGHNA and CDR2 YNFKEQ. In nucleotides, the CDR3 is TGTGCCAGCAGCCAAGCCGTGGACAGGGAGGGCTACGAGCAGTACTTC. It yields the protein CASSQAVDREGYEQYF.

This clonotype was detected many times. The chain is built from TRBV7-6 and TRBJ2-3, with 7 bases aligning to TRBD2. The CDR3 is 14 amino acids. Germline CDR1 and CDR2: SGHVS and FNYEAQ. V shed 3 bases, J shed 3 bases, and the junction held 3 bases outside the gene matches. The CDR3 region is CASSLGLSTDTQYF. For the CDR3, the DNA is TGTGCCAGCAGCTTGGGACTATCAACAGATACGCAGTATTTT.

This clonotype showed up just a few times. The CDR3 nucleotides read TGTGCCAGCAGCCAAGACAGGGGGTCGTCGGAGACCCAGTACTTC. This translates into CASSQDRGSSETQYF. The rearrangement links TRBV5-6 to TRBJ2-5; 9 positions match TRBD1. The CDR3 is 15 amino acids. After removal of 4 bases from V and 5 bases from J, the junction contained 9 bases not matched to a gene. Per germline, CDR1 SGHDT and CDR2 YYEEEE. The whole variable domain, remainder taken from reference TRBV5-6 and TRBJ2-5, is DAGVTQSPTHLIKTRGQQVTLRCSPKSGHDTVSWYQQALGQGPQFIFQYYEEEERQRGNFPDRFSGHQFPNYSSELNVNALLLGDSALYLCASSQDRGSSETQYFGPGTRLLVL.

Ten or more counts support this clonotype. This chain joins TRBV9 and TRBJ2-1; 13 positions agree with TRBD2. Germline trimming cut 2 bases from V and 6 bases from J; bases unmatched to any gene: 5. CDR3 length: 16 residues. CDR1 and CDR2 from the germline V gene are SGDLS and YYNGEE. Here the CDR3 reads CASSVPTSGGPNEQFF. Here the CDR3 DNA reads TGTGCCAGCAGCGTCCCGACTAGCGGGGGGCCCAATGAGCAGTTCTTC.

This clonotype showed up many times. The V and J genes are TRBV20-1 and TRBJ2-3; D uncertain. The CDR3 sequence is 14 residues long. Trimming cost V 6 bases and J 2 bases, with 15 bases left between them. Germline V gene data show CDR1 as DFQATT and CDR2 as SNEGSKA (reference sequence). CDR3 nucleotide sequence: TGCAGTGCCATTAGTATTCGCGACACAGATACGCAGTATTTT. It is translated as CSAISIRDTDTQYF.